Detailed here is one T cell receptor beta chain. Its antigen is not identified. These data are taken from a study of OX40 agonist ivuxolimab in advanced cancers. Looking at the study overall: The dose of intravenous ivuxolimab that patients received every 2 weeks ranged from 0.01 to 10 mg/kg.

Exclusion of a patient followed from autoimmune disease history or systemic immunosuppression. Points from the study as a whole: By week 6 at 0.1 to 3.0 mg/kg, blood CD4+ and CD8+ T cells had expanded clonally.

Germline V gene lookup returns CDR1 LGHNA and CDR2 YNFKEQ. The trim removed 0 bases at V and 6 bases at J, leaving 18 bases unmatched. The CDR3 spans 20 residues. Only in-frame clones appear in the TCRdb table, and some are missing; sequencing was by immunoSEQ multiplex PCR. The sample carries about 100,000 clones, roughly 88% recorded once. Sequencing was performed on CD4+ or CD8+ T cells sorted from blood, taken in a trial of the OX40 agonist ivuxolimab. The chain uses TRBV4-2 and TRBJ2-3; TRBD2 matches at 10 bases. The sequence was obtained from an adult with an advanced solid tumor such as melanoma, head and neck, liver or kidney cancer. CDR3 nucleotide sequence: TGTGCCAGCAGCCAAGAGGCTCGTCTAGCGGGAGTGATAGGACGGGATACGCAGTATTTT. Translation gives CASSQEARLAGVIGRDTQYF.